This paragraph reports one T cell receptor beta chain. Its antigen remains unidentified. One base away there is no much larger clone; base qualities are not given. Per the publication, the time point label means: about 28 days (+/-7) after the second vaccine dose. AZD1222 recipients with second doses at about 4 weeks or about 12 weeks were pooled, because spike-specific TCR depth and breadth did not differ between schedules. Vaccinee samples came from UK trials COV001 and COV002, including a single-blind randomized controlled phase 2/3 trial of AZD1222 (ChAdOx1 nCoV-19) in healthy adults. Trial participant PBMC samples were collected at day 0 and day 28 after the second dose for TCRbeta chain sequencing. For CDR1 and CDR2, the germline V gene lists MGHRA and YSYEKL. Relative to germline, V is 2 bases shorter and J is 3 bases shorter, with 10 bases between their ends. The CDR3, from cysteine to phenylalanine, totals 15 residues. Only CDR3 DNA is held: 45 bases, read in frame from base 1.

The CDR3 regions of human TCRbeta chains were subjected to immunosequencing. In the source study's methods: TCRs in the repertoires were compared against a reference library of SARS-CoV-2-specific TCRs that had been generated with the MIRA antigen-specificity platform. Breadth meant the fraction of unique TCRs that were SARS-CoV-2-associated, whereas depth meant the fraction of total T cells that were SARS-CoV-2-associated. Using the MIRA data, each spike-specific TCR was mapped to the spike region that the TCR reacts to and placed in a CD4 or CD8 class. Log10-transformed breadth and depth values were compared by one-way ANOVA with Sidak's multiple comparisons tests. Drawn from immuneACCESS, this table holds only the in-frame rearrangements with V and J called that TCRdb kept. Clones are partly lost; checked studies trace under half to an unresolved V gene and leave the rest unexplained. V and J calls and clone size are as listed in that table; D and trimming were resolved from the DNA. This sample gives approximately 89,000 clones in total; just over 90% of them show up just once. Around a tenth of the sample comes from the top ten.

This entry comes from a study of T cell responses to AZD1222 COVID-19 vaccine (dated by TCRdb to the early 2020s). For context, the study as a whole: TCR sequencing covered over 230 trial participants: 207 given two doses of AZD1222 and 26 given two doses of MenACWY control vaccine. Trial participants were enrolled by age into subgroups of 18-55, 56-69 and 70-plus years, and around 150, 28 and 57 TCR-sequenced participants, respectively, were included in these subgroups. Broader findings and caveats from the paper: Conclusions about previously exposed vaccinees were limited because only six AZD1222 recipients were SARS-CoV-2 seropositive at baseline. Participants were mostly white British and included more females than males, and it was suggested by the authors that clonal diversity may have been underestimated. The whole spike protein was spanned by vaccine-associated CD4 TCRs, and dominant responses were seen in regions 160-218 and 743-854. Reportedly, almost half of the unique spike-specific TCRs recognized epitopes lying outside the regions that are mutated in the B.1.351 and B.1.1.7 variants. After two AZD1222 doses, spike-specific TCR breadth and depth were significantly higher than at day 0 and than in MenACWY recipients. The 56-69-year group was small, and its depth increase did not reach significance, likely because of low power. Because no day 14 peak-response samples were available, the repertoires could be characterized only after the peak T cell response.

The TCR originated in an adult who received the AZD1222 COVID-19 vaccine. The material sequenced was peripheral blood, taken 28 days after the second AZD1222 dose. The chain links TRBV4-1 with TRBJ2-2; no D gene is confidently identified. The CDR3 protein is CASSQSPLHTGELFF. The DNA sequence is given as TGCGCCAGCAGCCAATCTCCACTCCACACCGGGGAGCTGTTTTTT.